This T cell receptor (beta chain) was sequenced for a study of blood T cell repertoires in COVID-19 (dated by TCRdb to about 2020). Notes on the research overall: Collaborator samples came from the United States, Italy and Spain and covered acute and convalescent phases of COVID-19. The material from the prospective study consisted of cDNA or gDNA derived from T cells, B-cell-depleted T cells, or PBMCs. The repertoires were released in a freely available public database meant as a resource for research on the immune response to SARS-CoV-2. Where HLA class I and class II types were available, the types were taken from metadata supplied by the sample provider, not from assay-based typing. Deeply sampled blood TCRbeta repertoires from subjects exposed to, actively infected with, or recovered from COVID-19 were included in the dataset. The samples were drawn from the first 160 participants of the ongoing ImmuneRACE study and from under 1,500 subjects provided by 6 global collaborators. A de-identified subject ID, COVID-19 status, age in years and sex were almost always included in the sample metadata.

TCRbeta CDR3 regions were amplified from genomic DNA by means of the immunoSEQ Assay, a bias-controlled multiplex PCR. Per the authors' processing: Nucleated cell counts per sample were estimated from amplification of reference gene primers within the assay. To quantify the absolute abundance of each unique TCRbeta CDR3 rearrangement, sequence reads were collapsed and filtered. For each sample, productive Simpson clonality was calculated by taking the square root of Simpson's diversity index across productive rearrangements. Drawn from immuneACCESS, this table holds only the in-frame rearrangements with V and J called that TCRdb kept. Clones are partly lost; checked studies trace under half to an unresolved V gene and leave the rest unexplained. V and J calls and clone size come straight from that table; D and trimming were deduced from the DNA. Within this sample are 60,000 to 65,000 clones, with around 79% of them counted one time only. About 29% of the sample belongs to the ten largest clones.

Whole blood was collected in K2EDTA tubes by collaborating institutions according to the institutions' own protocols. For TCRbeta analysis, collaborator samples were shipped as frozen whole blood, as isolated PBMCs, or as DNA extracted from either sample type. Results the study describes overall, beyond this receptor: The quantity of clinical and demographic metadata differed by source and by participant and was supplied without curation.

The CDR3 spans 14 residues, from the cysteine through the phenylalanine. CDR3 DNA only is kept here, 42 bases in frame from base 1. CDR1 and CDR2 (MNHEY, SMNVEV) derive from the germline V gene (reference sequence). The junction shows trimming of 2 bases on V and 4 bases on J, plus 11 bases between the germline ends. As for this clone: Its target antigen remains unknown. The input lacks base qualities; no much larger clone sits a single base away.

This sequence originates from a human donor in a cohort sampled during active COVID-19. The sequence links TRBV27 to TRBJ1-2; a tentative D match to TRBD1 spans 6 bases. Sequencing was performed on peripheral blood. CDR3 reads: CASSLGRGTYGYTF. The nucleotide sequence reads TGTGCCAGCAGTTTAGGCAGGGGAACCTATGGCTACACCTTC.